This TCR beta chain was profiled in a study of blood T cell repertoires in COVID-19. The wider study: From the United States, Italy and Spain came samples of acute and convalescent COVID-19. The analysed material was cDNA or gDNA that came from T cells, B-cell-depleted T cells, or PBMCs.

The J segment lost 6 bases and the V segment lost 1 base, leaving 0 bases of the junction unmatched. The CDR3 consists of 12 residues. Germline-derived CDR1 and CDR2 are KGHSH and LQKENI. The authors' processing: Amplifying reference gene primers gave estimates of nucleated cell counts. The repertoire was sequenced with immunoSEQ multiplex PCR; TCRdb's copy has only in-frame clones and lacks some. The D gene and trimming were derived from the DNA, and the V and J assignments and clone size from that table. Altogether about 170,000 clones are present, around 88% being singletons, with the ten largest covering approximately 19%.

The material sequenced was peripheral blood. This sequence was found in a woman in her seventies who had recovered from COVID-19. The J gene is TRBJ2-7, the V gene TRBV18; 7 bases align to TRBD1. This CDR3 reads CASSPQGAEQYF. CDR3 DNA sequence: TGTGCCAGCTCACCACAGGGGGCCGAGCAGTACTTC.